The source of this T cell receptor beta chain is a study of immune heterogeneity within non-small cell lung tumors. Study background: The tumor set comprised a handful of squamous cell carcinomas and nine to eleven non-squamous carcinomas (plus 1 not otherwise specified).

Multiplex PCR relied on 32 V and 13 J primers to amplify TCR beta CDR3. Each CDR3 protein is one row after TCRdb ran MiXCR on the multiplex PCR reads. The data show roughly 2,900 distinct CDR3 sequences, around 25% seen once. Remarks on this clonotype: Its specificity is unknown.

General observations from the study: High-frequency T-cell receptor beta clonotypes were largely distinct between individual patients. While identical dominant CDR3 beta clonotypes recurred across tumor sites within a patient, high-frequency clones unique to individual sites also appeared.

Template was bulk tumor genomic DNA, approximately 600 ng per sample. Primary tumors were biopsied several times each, far apart, intraoperatively. Undergoing curative surgery were patients whose non-small cell lung cancer was untreated and newly diagnosed. Patients newly diagnosed with non-small cell lung cancer and having curative-intent surgery served as donors. This receptor was obtained from a female donor with non-small cell lung cancer. The specimen sequenced was lung tumor tissue.

The CDR3 region is CASSLRLGGEGGELFF. CDR3 coding DNA: TGTGCCAGCAGCCTACGTCTTGGGGGGGAGGGCGGGGAGCTGTTTTTT. The genes are TRBV9 and TRBJ2-2, with 7 bases that match TRBD2. The V gene end was trimmed by 4 bases and the J gene end by 7 bases; junction bases not matched to a gene: 13. The germline gives CDR1 SGDLS, CDR2 YYNGEE. This CDR3 has 16 residues.